This is a list of T cell receptor beta chains from one sample in a study of naive and memory T cell subsets. TCRdb recomputed calls from the UMI-ligation and nested PCR reads with MiXCR, one row per CDR3 protein. The data hold about 24,000 distinct CDR3 sequences, with about 6.4% observed a single time. Material: skin, obtained from a tuberculin skin test site. The origin of the receptors is an adult in good health. Both conserved end residues are part of each CDR3. A D gene is named only where the DNA matches it firmly. Part of the rows lack a size; the others show once, few, many or a class for expanded clones.

TRBJ2-7	many	TRBD1	TRBV20-1	TGCAGTGCTGCCCTGCCGGGACAGGGCTACGAGCAGTACTTC	CSAALPGQGYEQYF
TRBJ1-5	-	-	TRBV3-1	TGTGCCAGCAGCCAAGATTGGCCAGGTCCCCAGCATTTT	CASSQDWPGPQHF
TRBJ1-1	few	TRBD1	TRBV18	TGTGCCAGCTCACCACCGACAGGGGGCAACGCTGAAGCTTTCTTT	CASSPPTGGNAEAFF
TRBJ2-2	many	-	TRBV6-2/TRBV6-3	TGTGCCAGCAGTTGGAACACCGGGGAGCTGTTTTTT	CASSWNTGELFF
TRBJ1-5	-	-	TRBV19	TGTGCCAGTAGTATAGGACAACTTTATAGCAATCAGCCCCAGCATTTT	CASSIGQLYSNQPQHF
TRBJ2-7	many	TRBD2	TRBV18	TGTGCCAGCTCACCTCCGACTAGCGGGAGTACTAATTACTTCTACGAGCAGTACTTC	CASSPPTSGSTNYFYEQYF
TRBJ1-2	many	-	TRBV20-1	TGCAGTGCTACAAGACAGCATCAAGCTAACTATGGCTACACCTTC	CSATRQHQANYGYTF
TRBJ2-7	many	TRBD1	TRBV29-1	TGCAGCGCCCGGACAGGGAGAAACTACGAGCAGTACTTC	CSARTGRNYEQYF
TRBJ2-7	medium-sized	TRBD1	TRBV6-5	TGTGCCAGCAGGCACCGGGACAGCTACGAGCAGTACTTC	CASRHRDSYEQYF
TRBJ1-5	many	-	TRBV7-2	TGTGCCAGCAGCGGCTCAGGGGCGGGCAATCAGCCCCAGCATTTT	CASSGSGAGNQPQHF
TRBJ2-2	many	-	TRBV7-6	TGTGCCAGCAGCTTGTTGGCGTCGACACCTGACACCGGGGAGCTGTTTTTT	CASSLLASTPDTGELFF
TRBJ2-3	many	TRBD2	TRBV20-1	TGCAGTGCCCCTGGTAGCGGGAGTGCAGATACGCAGTATTTT	CSAPGSGSADTQYF
TRBJ1-4	-	-	TRBV7-2	TGTGCCAGCAGCTTAGTTTGGAAGGAAGACGAAAAACTGTTTTTT	CASSLVWKEDEKLFF
TRBJ2-1	-	TRBD2	TRBV7-2	TGTGCCAGCAGCCCTGGACTAGCGGGGAATGAGCAGTTCTTC	CASSPGLAGNEQFF
TRBJ2-1	many	TRBD1	TRBV14	TGTGCCAGCAGAGTCTGGACAGGGGGCAATGAGCAGTTCTTC	CASRVWTGGNEQFF
TRBJ2-1	many	-	TRBV6-1	TGTGCCAGCAGGGGCGAGGGAGGATACAATGAGCAGTTCTTC	CASRGEGGYNEQFF
TRBJ2-3	few	TRBD2	TRBV7-8	TGTGCCAGCAGCACCCGGGGGGGCGGACCCACAGATACGCAGTATTTT	CASSTRGGGPTDTQYF
TRBJ2-7	medium-sized	TRBD1	TRBV7-2	TGTGCCAGCAAGAAGGACAGGCTAACGTACGAGCAGTACTTC	CASKKDRLTYEQYF
TRBJ2-4	-	-	TRBV29-1	TGCAGCGTTGTAGGGGCCAAAAACATTCAGTACTTC	CSVVGAKNIQYF
TRBJ2-7	-	-	TRBV6-2/TRBV6-3	TGTGCCAGCAGTTACTCTAGCGGACCCTACGAGCAGTACTTC	CASSYSSGPYEQYF
TRBJ2-2	-	-	TRBV7-2	TGTGCCAGCAGCTTGGGGACCGTGAACACCGGGGAGCTGTTTTTT	CASSLGTVNTGELFF
TRBJ2-7	many	-	TRBV27	TGTGCCAGCAGTTTGAACAGGAGAAGTTACGAGCAGTACTTC	CASSLNRRSYEQYF
TRBJ2-3	many	TRBD2	TRBV20-1	TGCAGTGCTAGAGATCTCCTAGCGGGAGGTCCCGCAGATACGCAGTATTTT	CSARDLLAGGPADTQYF
TRBJ2-3	medium-sized	TRBD1	TRBV29-1	TGCAGCGTTGAATCAGGGGGTACAGATACGCAGTATTTT	CSVESGGTDTQYF
TRBJ1-2	-	-	TRBV18	TGTGCCAGCTCAGTTGGAGGGGACGGCTACACCTTC	CASSVGGDGYTF
TRBJ2-3	many	-	TRBV9	TGTGCCAGCAGCCCTCGTTGGGAGGCAGATACGCAGTATTTT	CASSPRWEADTQYF
TRBJ2-1	-	TRBD2	TRBV29-1	TGCAGCGTTGCTCTAGCGGCGACCTACAATGAGCAGTTCTTC	CSVALAATYNEQFF
TRBJ2-1	many	-	TRBV7-9	TGTGCCAGCAGCTTAGAGGCCCCGTGGCGCAATGAGCAGTTCTTC	CASSLEAPWRNEQFF
TRBJ2-7	-	-	TRBV2	TGTGCCAGCAGTGTTTTCGGGGACAACGAGCAGTACTTC	CASSVFGDNEQYF
TRBJ1-2	many	-	TRBV7-2	TGTGCCAGCAGCTTAGTTTTGGTCAGGGTAGGGTCTAACTATGGCTACACCTTC	CASSLVLVRVGSNYGYTF
TRBJ2-1	many	-	TRBV7-7	TGTGCTAGCAGTGCACGGGACGGCTTAGGAGGCGATGAGCAGTTCTTC	CASSARDGLGGDEQFF
TRBJ1-3	-	-	TRBV4-1	TGCGCCAGCAGCCAGTACGACACTGGAAACACCATATATTTT	CASSQYDTGNTIYF
TRBJ1-2	-	TRBD1	TRBV12-3/TRBV12-4	TGTGCCAGCAGTTTCGAGGACAGGGCGCATGGCTACACCTTC	CASSFEDRAHGYTF
TRBJ2-7	many	TRBD2	TRBV4-1	TGCGCCAGCAGCCATGGCGTGAGTGGCCTAGCGGGATACGAGCAGTACTTC	CASSHGVSGLAGYEQYF
TRBJ2-1	many	-	TRBV6-6	TGTGCCAGCACGCTCGGGACCCCCAATGAGCAGTTCTTC	CASTLGTPNEQFF
TRBJ2-7	-	-	TRBV7-3	TGTGCCAGCAGCTTAAACCCTTTCTACGAGCAGTACTTC	CASSLNPFYEQYF
TRBJ1-2	-	-	TRBV6-2/TRBV6-3	TGTGCCAGCAGTCAAGACAGTAACTATGGCTACACCTTC	CASSQDSNYGYTF
TRBJ2-6	many	TRBD2	TRBV20-1	TGCAGTGCTAGAGTCACTAGCGGGGGAGTCTCTGGGGCCAACGTCCTGACTTTC	CSARVTSGGVSGANVLTF
TRBJ1-2	few	-	TRBV11-2	TGTGCCAGCAGCTTAGCCGGGACTCACTATGGCTACACCTTC	CASSLAGTHYGYTF
TRBJ1-1	few	-	TRBV19	TGTGCCAGTAAGGTCGGCACTGAAGCTTTCTTT	CASKVGTEAFF